Presented here are 10 T cell receptor beta chains from one specimen sequenced in a study of blood T cell repertoires in COVID-19. Using immunoSEQ multiplex PCR, the repertoire was profiled, and TCRdb retains in-frame clones only, with some absent. This sample carries 55,000 to 75,000 clones, about 80% of them seen once, and the ten largest clones take approximately 10%. The source material was peripheral blood. The source of these receptors is a man older than 75 with COVID-19, enrolled during active disease.

The chain recombines TRBV19 with TRBJ2-2; possibly TRBD1 for D (6 bases). Germline CDR1 is LNHDA and CDR2 is SQIVND (reference sequence). This CDR3 contains 15 residues. V was cut by 5 bases and J by 1 base, with 11 bases left in between. The DNA for the CDR3 is TGTGCCAGTAGTGCATCGACAGGGAACACCGGGGAGCTGTTTTTT. This encodes CASSASTGNTGELFF.

The V and J genes are TRBV7-3 and TRBJ2-2; D possibly corresponds to TRBD2 (5 bases). Germline V gene data show CDR1 as SGHTA and CDR2 as FQGTGA. The CDR3 runs to 15 residues. V lost 2 bases, J lost 6 bases, and 13 bases lay in between. The CDR3 nucleotides read TGTGCCAGCAGCTTACGGGGAACTGACCCCGGGGAGCTGTTTTTT. This translates into CASSLRGTDPGELFF.

This chain uses TRBV10-2 with TRBJ1-4, with a tentative D call TRBD1 (6 bases). The CDR3 runs 15 residues. With 0 bases removed from V and 8 bases from J, the gap between germline ends came to 13 bases. CDR1 WSHSY and CDR2 SAAADI come from the germline V gene. The CDR3 nucleotides read TGCGCCAGCAGTGAGTCCGCAGGGGTCGGGGAAAAACTGTTTTTT. It translates to CASSESAGVGEKLFF.

CDR3 nucleotides: TGTGCCAGCAGCCCTGGCGCTAGCGGATTCACCGGGGAGCTGTTTTTT. Protein product: CASSPGASGFTGELFF. The J gene is TRBJ2-2, the V gene TRBV7-8; 7 bases align to TRBD2. The germline V gene encodes CDR1 SGHVS and CDR2 FQNEAQ. This CDR3 has 16 amino acids. With V trimmed by 5 bases and J by 4 bases, 10 bases remained unmatched.

This chain connects TRBV15 to TRBJ1-1, with D possibly being TRBD1 (6 bases). Trimming pared 5 bases from V and 4 bases from J, leaving 11 bases between. Germline V CDR1 and CDR2: LNHNV, YYDKDF (reference sequence). The CDR3 spans 13 residues. Here the CDR3 DNA reads TGTGCCACCAGCCCCGCCAGGGGCACTGAAGCTTTCTTT. Its protein is CATSPARGTEAFF.

This clone showed up just a few times. V and J are TRBV5-6 and TRBJ1-6, with TRBD1 matching 9 bases. The germline gives CDR1 SGHDT, CDR2 YYEEEE. This CDR3 region has 18 residues. V was clipped by 3 bases and J by 8 bases; unmatched bases: 15. As DNA, the CDR3 is TGTGCCAGCAGCTCGACAGGGGGATCATCGGATGGTTATTCACCCCTCCACTTT. Protein sequence: CASSSTGGSSDGYSPLHF. Full variable domain (rest looked up from reference TRBV5-6 and TRBJ1-6): DAGVTQSPTHLIKTRGQQVTLRCSPKSGHDTVSWYQQALGQGPQFIFQYYEEEERQRGNFPDRFSGHQFPNYSSELNVNALLLGDSALYLCASSSTGGSSDGYSPLHFGNGTRLTVT.

This rearrangement joins TRBV9 to TRBJ2-3, with 7 bases identical to TRBD1. Germline V gene data show CDR1 as SGDLS and CDR2 as YYNGEE. V trimming: 4 bases; J trimming: 0 bases; junction bases outside the gene matches: 11. The CDR3 is 17 residues long. Written as DNA, the CDR3 is TGTGCCAGCAGCTACCGGGACAGATCCACTAGCACAGATACGCAGTATTTT. Translation: CASSYRDRSTSTDTQYF.

The V call is TRBV5-4, the J call TRBJ2-5; D might be TRBD1 (5 bases). V lost 0 bases and J lost 5, with 8 bases in between. This CDR3 comprises 13 residues. Looked up from germline, CDR1 is SGHNT and CDR2 is YYREEE (reference sequence). CDR3 in amino acids: CASSLGGRETQYF. CDR3 DNA sequence: TGTGCCAGCAGCTTGGGGGGCCGGGAGACCCAGTACTTC.

This chain uses TRBV28 with TRBJ2-1; D gene uncertain. V lost 3 bases to trimming and J lost 2 bases, with 11 bases between them. There are 15 residues in the CDR3. Germline CDR1 and CDR2: MDHEN and SYDVKM. This CDR3 reads CASSFVPGPYNEQFF. The CDR3 DNA reads as TGTGCCAGCAGTTTCGTACCAGGCCCCTACAATGAGCAGTTCTTC.

The sample holds one count of this clone. This chain links TRBV19 with TRBJ1-4, with 10 bases aligning to TRBD1. This CDR3 is 14 amino acids long. Germline V CDR1 and CDR2: LNHDA, SQIVND (reference sequence). Unmatched junction bases numbered 6, after V lost 11 bases and J lost 3 bases. The DNA for the CDR3 is TGTGCCCTACCCGACAGGGGGCCTAATGAAAAACTGTTTTTT. Translating gives CALPDRGPNEKLFF.